This T cell receptor beta chain derives from a study of blood T cell repertoires in COVID-19 (TCRdb year 2020). About the full investigation: Samples from collaborators originated in the United States, Italy and Spain and spanned both the acute and convalescent phases of COVID-19. The material from the prospective study consisted of cDNA or gDNA derived from T cells, B-cell-depleted T cells, or PBMCs. Deeply sampled blood TCRbeta repertoires from subjects exposed to, actively infected with, or recovered from COVID-19 were included in the dataset. The repertoires were released in a freely available public database meant as a resource for research on the immune response to SARS-CoV-2. Samples were obtained from the ongoing ImmuneRACE study (first 160 participants) and from 1,254 subjects provided by 6 global collaborators. A de-identified subject ID, COVID-19 status, age in years and sex were almost always included in the sample metadata. Where HLA class I and class II types were available, the types were taken from metadata supplied by the sample provider, not from assay-based typing. Broad study findings and their caveats: The quantity of clinical and demographic metadata differed by source and by participant and was supplied without curation.

Of note for this clone: This receptor's antigen is unknown. No quality values exist for individual bases; no much larger clone is one base distant.

The CDR3 covers 16 residues, taking in both the cysteine and the phenylalanine. Only CDR3 DNA is held: 48 bases, read in frame from base 1. Based on the germline V gene (reference sequence), the CDR1 and CDR2 sequences are SGHNT and YYREEE. V loses 5 bases of germline sequence and J loses 7 bases, and the interval between the two ends is 19 bases. TCRbeta CDR3 regions were amplified from genomic DNA using the immunoSEQ Assay, a bias-controlled multiplex PCR. As for the authors' bioinformatics: The number of nucleated cells in each sample was estimated from the amplification of reference gene primers within the assay. To quantify the absolute abundance of each unique TCRbeta CDR3 rearrangement, sequence reads were collapsed and filtered. Productive Simpson clonality was computed per sample as the square root of Simpson's diversity index over productive rearrangements. As stored in TCRdb, this immuneACCESS dataset retains in-frame rearrangements with V and J assigned. A fraction of the clones does not appear; measured against another copy, unresolved V genes explain less than half of the discrepancy, and the remainder lacks a known reason. V, J and clone size were drawn from that table, and D and trimming were deduced from the DNA. The sample table holds some 260,000 clones, of which approximately 86% were seen once. The ten biggest clones cover about 6% of the sample.

Enrolling through a virtual design, the prospective study's participants ranged in age from about 18 to 100 years and lived across about two dozen United States geographic areas. Cohort assignment in the prospective study relied on participant-reported clinical history from a screening survey and a study questionnaire. In the prospective study, whole blood, serum and a nasopharyngeal or oropharyngeal swab were collected from each participant by mobile phlebotomists. Prospective study participants could optionally give additional blood draws and questionnaires over an approximately two-month period. Before DNA extraction, prospective study blood samples were shipped either frozen or at room temperature.

This receptor was taken from a woman aged 25 to 39 with acute COVID-19. The sequenced sample was PBMCs or T cells enriched from blood (not recorded which). Recombination connected TRBV5-4 to TRBJ1-6, with a weak D call of TRBD1 (6 bases match). The CDR3 sequence is CASRNGQLSMNSPLHF. The DNA reads TGTGCCAGCAGAAACGGACAGCTCTCTATGAATTCACCCCTCCACTTT. Outside the CDR3, residues come from the reference TRBV5-4 and TRBJ1-6 proteins, so the full variable domain is: ETGVTQSPTHLIKTRGQQVTLRCSSQSGHNTVSWYQQALGQGPQFIFQYYREEENGRGNFPPRFSGLQFPNYSSELNVNALELDDSALYLCASRNGQLSMNSPLHFGNGTRLTVT.